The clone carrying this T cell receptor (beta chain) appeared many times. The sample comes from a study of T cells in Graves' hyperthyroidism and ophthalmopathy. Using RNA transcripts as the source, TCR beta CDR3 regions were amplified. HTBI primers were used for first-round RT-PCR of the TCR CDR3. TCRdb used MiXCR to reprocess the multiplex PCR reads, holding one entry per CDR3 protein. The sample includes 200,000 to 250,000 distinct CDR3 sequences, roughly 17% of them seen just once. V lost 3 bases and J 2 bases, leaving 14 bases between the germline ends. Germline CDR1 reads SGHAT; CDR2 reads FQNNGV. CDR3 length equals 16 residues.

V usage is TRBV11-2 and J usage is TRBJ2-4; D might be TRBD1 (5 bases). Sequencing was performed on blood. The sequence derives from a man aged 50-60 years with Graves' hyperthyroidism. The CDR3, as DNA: TGTGCCAGCAGCTTCACTTCAGGGTACACCAAAAACATTCAGTACTTC. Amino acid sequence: CASSFTSGYTKNIQYF. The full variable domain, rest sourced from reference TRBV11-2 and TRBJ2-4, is EAGVAQSPRYKIIEKRQSVAFWCNPISGHATLYWYQQILGQGPKLLIQFQNNGVVDDSQLPKDRFSAERLKGVDSTLKIQPAKLEDSAVYLCASSFTSGYTKNIQYFGAGTRLSVL.